This TCR delta chain was obtained from a study of γδ T cells in repeated Plasmodium falciparum infection. For the study at large: Four controlled malaria infections with P. falciparum NF54 spanned 644 days. Sampling occurred at baseline, pre-infection for selected infections, and 21 days post-infection.

V lost 0 bases to trimming and J lost 0 bases, with 16 bases between them. The CDR3 length is 17 residues. Looked up from germline, CDR1 is GEAIGNYY and CDR2 is EKD. This clone came up a few times. Given a far larger clone just one base away, this is likely a sequencing read error. Other nucleotide sequences in the sample specify the same CDR3. Vgamma9/Vdelta2+ and Vdelta2-negative gammadelta T cells were flow-sorted from PBMC for bulk sequencing. With CATT, TCRdb re-called clones from the multiplex PCR reads. Of 70,000 to 95,000 delta-chain clones listed, roughly 1.4% were seen once; the top ten hold around 8.5%.

The TCR comes from a pool of human donors (malaria-infected and uninfected, not separated). The chain is built from TRDV2 and TRDJ1, with D hard to call. TCRdb offers no J gene call, so here the DNA was matched to germline to obtain one. Sequencing was performed on gamma-delta T cells from blood. CDR3 amino acids: CACDTAGVLRYTDKLIF. CDR3 in DNA: TGTGCCTGTGACACCGCCGGGGTTCTCCGATACACCGATAAACTCATCTTT.